Sequencing of this T cell receptor (beta chain) was carried out in a study of OX40 agonist ivuxolimab in advanced cancers. Study overall: Partial responses were observed in three patients, of whom one had hepatocellular carcinoma and two had cutaneous melanoma. Overall study results and limits: Partial responders dosed at 0.1-3.0 mg/kg displayed clonal expansion ranking among the lowest.

As to this clone: No antigen is known for it.

This CDR3 spans 15 amino acids. Looked up from germline, CDR1 is SGHNT and CDR2 is YYREEE (reference sequence). Trimming stripped 0 bases from V and 6 bases from J, with 13 bases between. TCRdb keeps only in-frame clones here, not all; method: immunoSEQ multiplex PCR. Of some 72,000 clones listed, under 85% are singletons. The sequence came from an adult with an advanced solid tumor such as melanoma, head and neck, liver or kidney cancer. The chain uses TRBV5-4 and TRBJ2-4; D is unresolved. The sequences come from CD4+ or CD8+ T cells sorted from blood, collected in a trial of the OX40 agonist ivuxolimab. The CDR3 nucleotides read TGTGCCAGCAGCTTGGGTGGGAACCAAGGAAACATTCAGTACTTC. Translation gives CASSLGGNQGNIQYF.